What follows are 2 T cell receptor delta chains derived from one specimen sequenced in a study of gamma-delta chains in newborns, infants, children. TCRdb redid clone calling on the reads using CATT. The sample includes about 780 delta-chain clones, more than 0.8% of them seen just once. The material sequenced was blood. Source of these receptors: a child in good health.

This clone turned up a few times. This likely stems from a read error, as it lies one base from a far larger clone. The genes are TRDV2 and TRDJ3; D is perhaps TRDD3 (6 bases). Germline V gene sequence: CDR1 GEAIGNYY, CDR2 EKD. The CDR3 runs to 19 residues. Trimming took 0 bases from V and 0 from J, leaving 14 bases between them. CDR3 nucleotides: TGTGCCTGTGACACCGTGGGGATGGGTGGCTCCTGGGACACCCGACAGATGTTTTTC. Protein product: CACDTVGMGGSWDTRQMFF.

Remarks on this clone: This likely reflects a read error, since a far larger clone is one base away. The rearrangement joins TRDV1 to TRDJ1; 11 bases map to TRDD3. This CDR3 has 25 amino acids. Germline V gene data show CDR1 as TSWWSYY and CDR2 as QGS. V lost 1 base to trimming and J lost 0 bases; unmatched junction nucleotides: 28. The CDR3 protein is CALGEPRPATTGWGIPQTYTDKLIF. The DNA for the CDR3 is TGTGCTCTTGGGGAACCTCGACCCGCTACTACGGGCTGGGGGATACCCCAAACGTACACCGATAAACTCATCTTT.